This record concerns one T cell receptor (beta chain) sequence. The data originate from a study of glioma-infiltrating T cells after dendritic cell vaccination. The protocol was immunoSEQ multiplex PCR, while the TCRdb copy is restricted to in-frame clones and leaves out a portion. The repertoire holds 55,000 to 70,000 clones, with 75% to 90% as singletons. The material was blood, obtained before dendritic cell vaccination. This clonotype was obtained from a human donor with glioblastoma.

The CDR3: CASSSTVAGELFF. CDR3 nucleotide sequence: TGCGCCAGCAGCTCTACAGTCGCCGGGGAGCTGTTTTTT. The J gene is TRBJ2-2, the V gene TRBV5-1; D is unresolved. V lost 3 bases, J lost 6 bases, and 9 bases lay in between. The germline V gene has CDR1 SGHRS and CDR2 YFSETQ. This CDR3 spans 13 amino acids.